The rows below give T cell receptor beta chains drawn from one sample of a study of T cells in localized non-small cell lung cancer. Method: immunoSEQ multiplex PCR; TCRdb's copy keeps in-frame clones and lacks some. The table includes 50,000 to 75,000 clones, about 90% detected once. Sequencing used peripheral blood, obtained before any cancer treatment. The receptors were sampled from a man between 35 and 75 years old with stage I squamous cell lung carcinoma. Both conserved end residues are part of each CDR3. Fields, in order: V gene, J gene, clone size, D gene, CDR3 DNA, CDR3 protein. The D gene is left open where the match is weak. The size field is filled for only some rows; it gives once, few, many or a size class.

V gene: TRBV4-2; J gene: TRBJ2-2; clone size: .; D gene: .; CDR3 DNA: TGTGCCAGCAGCCAAGATCAAGGCGGGGAGCTGTTTTTT; CDR3 protein: CASSQDQGGELFF
V gene: TRBV27; J gene: TRBJ2-1; clone size: .; D gene: TRBD2; CDR3 DNA: TGTGCCAGCAGTCCAGGGACTAGCGGGTACAATGAGCAGTTCTTC; CDR3 protein: CASSPGTSGYNEQFF
V gene: TRBV7-3; J gene: TRBJ2-1; clone size: .; D gene: TRBD2; CDR3 DNA: TGTGCCAGCAGCTTAATGCGGGAGGCCCTCCATGAGCAGTTCTTC; CDR3 protein: CASSLMREALHEQFF
V gene: TRBV29-1; J gene: TRBJ2-1; clone size: .; D gene: .; CDR3 DNA: TGCAGCGTTGTTGTCCGGGACTTCTCCTACAATGAGCAGTTCTTC; CDR3 protein: CSVVVRDFSYNEQFF
V gene: TRBV6-1; J gene: TRBJ2-1; clone size: .; D gene: .; CDR3 DNA: TGTGCCAGCATTGCCAGGGTAAATGAGCAGTTCTTC; CDR3 protein: CASIARVNEQFF
V gene: TRBV11-3; J gene: TRBJ2-2; clone size: .; D gene: .; CDR3 DNA: TGTGCCAGCAGCTTAGTGGGCACCAACACCGGGGAGCTGTTTTTT; CDR3 protein: CASSLVGTNTGELFF
V gene: TRBV18; J gene: TRBJ2-2; clone size: .; D gene: .; CDR3 DNA: TGTGCCAGCTCACCCTCCTTCGGAGACACCGGGGAGCTGTTTTTT; CDR3 protein: CASSPSFGDTGELFF
V gene: TRBV6-5; J gene: TRBJ1-1; clone size: .; D gene: .; CDR3 DNA: TGTGCCAGCAGTAGTCAGGGGACGGGTGAAGCTTTCTTT; CDR3 protein: CASSSQGTGEAFF
V gene: TRBV4-3; J gene: TRBJ2-2; clone size: .; D gene: .; CDR3 DNA: TGCGCCAGCAGCCAAGATTTCGGGGAAACCGGGGAGCTGTTTTTT; CDR3 protein: CASSQDFGETGELFF
V gene: TRBV7-9; J gene: TRBJ1-1; clone size: .; D gene: .; CDR3 DNA: TGTGCCAGCAGCTCCCTTGGCAGCCTGAACACTGAAGCTTTCTTT; CDR3 protein: CASSSLGSLNTEAFF
V gene: TRBV11-1; J gene: TRBJ1-5; clone size: .; D gene: TRBD1; CDR3 DNA: TGTGCCAGCAGCCTGCAGGGGGGTCAGCCCCAGCATTTT; CDR3 protein: CASSLQGGQPQHF
V gene: TRBV19; J gene: TRBJ1-2; clone size: .; D gene: .; CDR3 DNA: TGTGCCAGTAGGCGCCCCGGGATATCAATGAGGATAAATGGCTACACCTTC; CDR3 protein: CASRRPGISMRINGYTF
V gene: TRBV5-1; J gene: TRBJ2-3; clone size: .; D gene: .; CDR3 DNA: TGCGCCAGCAGCTTGGGAAGAGAGGCAGATACGCAGTATTTT; CDR3 protein: CASSLGREADTQYF
V gene: TRBV14; J gene: TRBJ2-1; clone size: .; D gene: .; CDR3 DNA: TGTGCCAGCAGCCAACCCGGTCGGAATCAGTTCTTC; CDR3 protein: CASSQPGRNQFF
V gene: TRBV28; J gene: TRBJ1-1; clone size: .; D gene: .; CDR3 DNA: TGTGCCAGCAGTTTAGCGGACACACTCAACACTGAAGCTTTCTTT; CDR3 protein: CASSLADTLNTEAFF
V gene: TRBV28; J gene: TRBJ1-4; clone size: .; D gene: .; CDR3 DNA: TGTGCCAGCACTGGAGAGAGGGCCCTAGAGGAAAAACTGTTTTTT; CDR3 protein: CASTGERALEEKLFF
V gene: TRBV11-2; J gene: TRBJ1-2; clone size: .; D gene: .; CDR3 DNA: TGTGCCAGCAGCCCTGGACAGTATGGCTACACCTTC; CDR3 protein: CASSPGQYGYTF
V gene: TRBV14; J gene: TRBJ2-5; clone size: .; D gene: .; CDR3 DNA: TGTGCCAGCAGCCAGAGAGCCTCGGGGGCAGAGACCCAGTACTTC; CDR3 protein: CASSQRASGAETQYF
V gene: TRBV6-1; J gene: TRBJ2-7; clone size: .; D gene: .; CDR3 DNA: TGTGCCAGCAGTGTGACTGGCTCCTACGAGCAGTACTTC; CDR3 protein: CASSVTGSYEQYF
V gene: TRBV6-1; J gene: TRBJ1-3; clone size: .; D gene: .; CDR3 DNA: TGTGCCAGCAGTGAACCTCGCCTGGGGGGAAACACCATATATTTT; CDR3 protein: CASSEPRLGGNTIYF
V gene: TRBV7-9; J gene: TRBJ2-2; clone size: .; D gene: .; CDR3 DNA: TGTGCCAGCAGCTTAAGCTATCCCAACACCGGGGAGCTGTTTTTT; CDR3 protein: CASSLSYPNTGELFF
V gene: TRBV2; J gene: TRBJ1-4; clone size: few; D gene: TRBD1; CDR3 DNA: TGTGCCAGCAGCCTCCAGGGGGGAACTAATGAAAAACTGTTTTTT; CDR3 protein: CASSLQGGTNEKLFF
V gene: TRBV5-1; J gene: TRBJ2-7; clone size: .; D gene: .; CDR3 DNA: TGCGCCAGCAGCTCAGGACGGAGCTACGAGCAGTACTTC; CDR3 protein: CASSSGRSYEQYF
V gene: TRBV4-3; J gene: TRBJ2-7; clone size: .; D gene: .; CDR3 DNA: TGCGCCAGCAGCCAAGTACTCGCTACGCAGCAGTACTTC; CDR3 protein: CASSQVLATQQYF
V gene: TRBV4-3; J gene: TRBJ2-7; clone size: .; D gene: .; CDR3 DNA: TGCGCCAGCAGCGTAACAGGGAGCTCCTACGAGCAGTACTTC; CDR3 protein: CASSVTGSSYEQYF
V gene: TRBV5-4; J gene: TRBJ2-7; clone size: .; D gene: .; CDR3 DNA: TGTGCCAGCAGCTTGGCCCGCTCCTACGAGCAGTACTTC; CDR3 protein: CASSLARSYEQYF
V gene: TRBV7-2; J gene: TRBJ1-3; clone size: .; D gene: .; CDR3 DNA: TGTGCCAGCAGCTTAGGCGGGGGCACTGGAAACACCATATATTTT; CDR3 protein: CASSLGGGTGNTIYF
V gene: TRBV5-8; J gene: TRBJ1-5; clone size: .; D gene: TRBD1; CDR3 DNA: TGTGCCAGCCAGACAGGGGGCATTTTTCAGCCCCAGCATTTT; CDR3 protein: CASQTGGIFQPQHF
V gene: TRBV19; J gene: TRBJ2-7; clone size: .; D gene: .; CDR3 DNA: TGTGCCAGTAGTGGAAGGGGGAACGAGCAGTACTTC; CDR3 protein: CASSGRGNEQYF
V gene: TRBV7-8; J gene: TRBJ2-5; clone size: once; D gene: .; CDR3 DNA: TGTGCCAGCAGCCCCGGGGAGACCCAGTACTTC; CDR3 protein: CASSPGETQYF
V gene: TRBV10-3; J gene: TRBJ2-1; clone size: few; D gene: TRBD2; CDR3 DNA: TGTGCCATCAGTGAGTCGAGGGCTAGCGGAGATAACAATGAGCAGTTCTTC; CDR3 protein: CAISESRASGDNNEQFF
V gene: TRBV2; J gene: TRBJ2-3; clone size: few; D gene: .; CDR3 DNA: TGTGCCAGCAGGGCGGTTCCAGATACGCAGTATTTT; CDR3 protein: CASRAVPDTQYF
V gene: TRBV29-1; J gene: TRBJ2-5; clone size: .; D gene: .; CDR3 DNA: TGCAGCGCTGAGAACAGGGATCAAGAGACCCAGTACTTC; CDR3 protein: CSAENRDQETQYF
V gene: TRBV11-3; J gene: TRBJ1-5; clone size: .; D gene: .; CDR3 DNA: TGTGCCAGCAGCTTAGGTCGACGAATACAGAGTCAGCCCCAGCATTTT; CDR3 protein: CASSLGRRIQSQPQHF
V gene: TRBV19; J gene: TRBJ2-1; clone size: .; D gene: TRBD2; CDR3 DNA: TGTGCCAGTAGCACGGAGGGAGGGAGGGCGTTCTTC; CDR3 protein: CASSTEGGRAFF